This entry lists 17 T cell receptor beta chains sequenced from one sample in a study of PD-L1 blockade in urothelial cancer. Assay: immunoSEQ multiplex PCR; the TCRdb copy retains only in-frame clones and omits some. Of just under 30,000 clones in the sample, around nine tenths were seen once. The sample here was PBMCs, taken around atezolizumab (anti-PD-L1) treatment. These receptors were taken from a man in his forties or fifties with urothelial cancer.

The V and J genes are TRBV5-6 and TRBJ2-7, with 7 nucleotides matching TRBD1. The CDR3 totals 12 residues. After removal of 3 bases from V and 4 bases from J, the junction contained 1 base not matched to a gene. CDR1 SGHDT and CDR2 YYEEEE come from the germline V gene. The CDR3 here is CASSSQGYEQYF. The CDR3 DNA reads as TGTGCCAGCAGCTCACAGGGGTACGAGCAGTACTTC.

The chain uses TRBV27 and TRBJ2-7; 8 nucleotides align to TRBD2. The ends lost 7 bases at V and 2 bases at J; junction bases unmatched: 1. From germline, CDR1 is MNHEY and CDR2 SMNVEV (reference sequence). This CDR3 has 12 amino acids. The DNA of the CDR3 is TGTGCCAGCAAGGGACTAGCCTACGAGCAGTACTTC. This codes for CASKGLAYEQYF.

The rearrangement links TRBV7-2 to TRBJ1-1; 8 positions match TRBD1. The V gene's germline CDR1 is SGHTA and CDR2 FQGNSA. Trimming at V came to 2 bases and at J to 8 bases, leaving 16 bases not matched to a gene. CDR3 length: 17 amino acids. DNA for the CDR3: TGTGCCAGCAGCTTAAGGACAGGGCCTACATCGAACTCGGAAGCTTTCTTT. It is translated as CASSLRTGPTSNSEAFF.

This clone was seen a single time. This chain joins TRBV28 and TRBJ1-3; D ambiguous. The V and J ends lost 5 bases and 0 bases respectively, with 20 bases between them. This CDR3 has 18 amino acids. Germline loops: CDR1 MDHEN, CDR2 SYDVKM. DNA for the CDR3: TGTGCCAGCAGTCCCGCCGGTCCAGGCCTGAGCTCTGGAAACACCATATATTTT. Protein product: CASSPAGPGLSSGNTIYF.

The J gene is TRBJ1-1, the V gene TRBV30, with 11 bases fitting TRBD1. Germline V gives CDR1 GTSNPN, CDR2 SVGIG (reference sequence). V gave up 5 bases and J gave up 2 bases; unmatched junction bases: 13. This CDR3 is 17 amino acids long. This chain's CDR3 is CAWGGSGQGVGNTEAFF. The CDR3 DNA reads TGTGCCTGGGGTGGTTCGGGACAGGGGGTTGGTAACACTGAAGCTTTCTTT.

The V gene is TRBV11-2, the J gene TRBJ1-2; 7 bases align to TRBD1. This CDR3 spans 12 amino acids. Germline loops: CDR1 SGHAT, CDR2 FQNNGV. After removal of 4 bases from V and 6 bases from J, the junction contained 2 bases not matched to a gene. CDR3 bases: TGTGCCAGCAGCTCCAGGGGGAATGGCTACACCTTC. Its protein product is CASSSRGNGYTF.

V and J are TRBV29-1 and TRBJ2-2; no definite D call. CDR1 and CDR2 from the germline V gene are SQVTM and ANQGSEA. The CDR3 length is 13 residues. V was shortened by 4 bases and J by 6 bases, with 12 bases between the two germline ends. CDR3 sequence reads: CSVARPLSGELFF. The CDR3 nucleotides read TGCAGCGTTGCCAGGCCCTTATCCGGGGAGCTGTTTTTT.

The chain has TRBV5-6 and TRBJ1-1; TRBD1 matches at 7 bases. Germline V gene sequence: CDR1 SGHDT, CDR2 YYEEEE. The CDR3 runs 15 residues. The J segment lost 2 bases and the V segment lost 0 bases, leaving 4 bases of the junction unmatched. As DNA, the CDR3 is TGTGCCAGCAGCTTGGAGGGACAGCTAAACACTGAAGCTTTCTTT. Amino acids: CASSLEGQLNTEAFF.

The chain uses TRBV7-9 and TRBJ1-1; 7 bases fit TRBD1. The CDR3 sequence is 13 residues long. V lost 8 bases and J lost 4; bases outside the gene matches: 7. The germline gives CDR1 SEHNR, CDR2 FQNEAQ (reference sequence). The CDR3 nucleotides are TGTGCCAGCCGAAGACAGGGAGCCACTGAAGCTTTCTTT. Encoded protein: CASRRQGATEAFF.

V usage is TRBV19 and J usage is TRBJ2-7; 7 positions agree with TRBD1. The germline V gene encodes CDR1 LNHDA and CDR2 SQIVND (reference sequence). Germline trimming cut 5 bases from V and 3 bases from J; bases unmatched to any gene: 10. The CDR3 is 15 amino acids. CDR3 coding DNA: TGTGCCAGTAGTCCTTCGGACAGGTGGGGCTACGAGCAGTACTTC. Its translation is CASSPSDRWGYEQYF.

The chain uses TRBV7-2 and TRBJ2-5, with 7 nucleotides matching TRBD2. Germline V gives CDR1 SGHTA, CDR2 FQGNSA. With 6 bases clipped from V and 5 bases from J, the junction kept 12 bases outside the gene matches. This CDR3 region has 15 residues. For the CDR3, the DNA is TGTGCCAGCAGTCCTAAGGCCCGGGAGGTGGAGACCCAGTACTTC. Translating it yields CASSPKAREVETQYF. Looking up the rest from reference TRBV7-2 and TRBJ2-5 gives the full variable domain: GAGVSQSPSNKVTEKGKDVELRCDPISGHTALYWYRQSLGQGLEFLIYFQGNSAPDKSGLPSDRFSAERTGGSVSTLTIQRTQQEDSAVYLCASSPKAREVETQYFGPGTRLLVL.

V and J are TRBV11-3 and TRBJ2-1; D is unresolved. Germline V gene data show CDR1 as SGHNT and CDR2 as YENEEA. Trimming took off 2 bases at V and 6 bases at J, with 5 bases between the two ends. CDR3 length: 12 amino acids. CDR3 coding DNA: TGTGCCAGCAGCTTAAACAGCAATGAGCAGTTCTTC. Protein: CASSLNSNEQFF. The complete variable domain, with remaining parts taken from reference TRBV11-3 and TRBJ2-1, reads EAGVVQSPRYKIIEKKQPVAFWCNPISGHNTLYWYLQNLGQGPELLIRYENEEAVDDSQLPKDRFSAERLKGVDSTLKIQPAELGDSAVYLCASSLNSNEQFFGPGTRLTVL.

V and J are TRBV27 and TRBJ2-7; perhaps TRBD2 as D (5 bases). Trimming left V 4 bases short and J 7 bases short, with 8 bases between. CDR1 is MNHEY, CDR2 SMNVEV, per germline (reference sequence). This CDR3 is 11 amino acids long. As DNA, the CDR3 is TGTGCCAGCAGTTCAGCGGTTGAGCAGTACTTC. Protein sequence: CASSSAVEQYF.

The rearrangement joins TRBV5-1 to TRBJ2-3; D possibly corresponds to TRBD2 (6 bases). This CDR3 contains 15 residues. Deletions cut 4 bases from V and 6 bases from J, with 18 bases between. The V gene's germline CDR1 is SGHRS and CDR2 YFSETQ. Written as DNA, the CDR3 is TGCGCCAGCAGCCCAGACCTCGGGGGAAGGGATACGCAGTATTTT. This codes for CASSPDLGGRDTQYF.

The gene calls are TRBV4-2 and TRBJ2-3, with 9 bases matching TRBD2. Losses at the gene ends were 0 bases for V and 5 bases for J; bases not matched to a gene: 3. Germline CDR1 LGHNA, CDR2 YNFKEQ. The CDR3 length is 15 residues. The CDR3 DNA sequence: TGTGCCAGCAGCCAAGAGCGGGGGGGAGTAGATACGCAGTATTTT. Amino acid sequence: CASSQERGGVDTQYF.

This sequence joins TRBV25-1 and TRBJ2-3; D is perhaps TRBD2 (7 bases). Trimming stripped 5 bases from V and 3 bases from J, with 18 bases between. In germline, CDR1 is MGHDK, CDR2 SYGVNS. The CDR3 extends over 16 amino acids. CDR3 DNA sequence: TGTGCCAGCAGTCGCCTGGGGGGGGCGCAAACAGATACGCAGTATTTT. It specifies CASSRLGGAQTDTQYF.

V and J are TRBV28 and TRBJ2-1; tentative D call: TRBD1 (6 bases). CDR3 length equals 11 residues. Between the trimmed V and J ends, which lost 9 bases and 9 bases, there was a span of 12 bases. Germline CDR1 reads MDHEN; CDR2 reads SYDVKM. Here the CDR3 reads CASLRGTEQFF. The CDR3 DNA is TGTGCCAGTCTCAGGGGAACTGAGCAGTTCTTC. The full variable domain, in which reference TRBV28 and TRBJ2-1 provide the parts outside the CDR3, is DVKVTQSSRYLVKRTGEKVFLECVQDMDHENMFWYRQDPGLGLRLIYFSYDVKMKEKGDIPEGYSVSREKKERFSLILESASTNQTSMYLCASLRGTEQFFGPGTRLTVL.